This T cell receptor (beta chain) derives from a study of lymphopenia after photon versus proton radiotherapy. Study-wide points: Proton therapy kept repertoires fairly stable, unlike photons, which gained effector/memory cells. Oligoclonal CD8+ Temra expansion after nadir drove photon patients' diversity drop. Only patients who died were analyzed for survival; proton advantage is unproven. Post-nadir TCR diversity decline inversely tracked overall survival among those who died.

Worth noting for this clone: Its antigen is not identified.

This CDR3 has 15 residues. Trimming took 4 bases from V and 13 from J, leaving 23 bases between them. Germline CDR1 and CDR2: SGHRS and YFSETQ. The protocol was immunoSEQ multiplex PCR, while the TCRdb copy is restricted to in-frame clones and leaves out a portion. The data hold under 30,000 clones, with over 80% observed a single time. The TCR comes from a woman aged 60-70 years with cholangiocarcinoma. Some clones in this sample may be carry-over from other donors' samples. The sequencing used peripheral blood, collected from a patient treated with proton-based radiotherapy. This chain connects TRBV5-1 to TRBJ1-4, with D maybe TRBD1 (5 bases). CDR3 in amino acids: CASSLLTGGGDALFF. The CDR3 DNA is TGCGCCAGCAGCCTCTTAACGGGTGGGGGTGATGCACTGTTTTTT.